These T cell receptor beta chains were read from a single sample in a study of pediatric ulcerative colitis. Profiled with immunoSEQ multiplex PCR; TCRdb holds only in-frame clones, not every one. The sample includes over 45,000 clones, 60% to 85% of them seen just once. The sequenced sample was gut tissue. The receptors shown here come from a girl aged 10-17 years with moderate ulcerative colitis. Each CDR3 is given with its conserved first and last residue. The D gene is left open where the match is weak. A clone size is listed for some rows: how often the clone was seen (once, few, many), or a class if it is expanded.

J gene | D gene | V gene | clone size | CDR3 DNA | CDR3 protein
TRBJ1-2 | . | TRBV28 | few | TGTGCCAGCAGTTTATCAAAGGCGGGCGCTGGCTACACCTTC | CASSLSKAGAGYTF
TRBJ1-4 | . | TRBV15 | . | TGTGCCACCAGCAGAGCAGGAAGGGGTGAAAAACTGTTTTTT | CATSRAGRGEKLFF
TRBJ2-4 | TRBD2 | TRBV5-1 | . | TGCGCCAGCAGCCCGGGACTAGCAAACATTCAGTACTTC | CASSPGLANIQYF
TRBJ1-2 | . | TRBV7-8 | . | TGTGCCAGCAGCTTAGCGGCAGCCCCGGGGGGCTACACCTTC | CASSLAAAPGGYTF
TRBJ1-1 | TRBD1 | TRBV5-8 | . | TGTGCCAGCACCATTCGAACAGGGGACACTGAAGCTTTCTTT | CASTIRTGDTEAFF
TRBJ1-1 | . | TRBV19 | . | TGTGCCAGTAGTATAAAAGGGGCCGGGAGTCGGACTGAAGCTTTCTTT | CASSIKGAGSRTEAFF
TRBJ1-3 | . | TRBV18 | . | TGTGCCAGCTCACCAGGTTACTCTGGAAACACCATATATTTT | CASSPGYSGNTIYF
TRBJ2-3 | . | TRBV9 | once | TGTGCCAGCGCAGATGGGGCCTCCTTCAGCACAGATACGCAGTATTTT | CASADGASFSTDTQYF
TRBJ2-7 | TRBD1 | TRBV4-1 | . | TGCGCCAGCAGCCAAGGGCAGGGGGACTACGAGCAGTACTTC | CASSQGQGDYEQYF
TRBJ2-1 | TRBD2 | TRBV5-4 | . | TGTGCCAGCAGCTCTACGGCTAGCGGGAGGTCCTACAATGAGCAGTTCTTC | CASSSTASGRSYNEQFF
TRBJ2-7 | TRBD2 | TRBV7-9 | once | TGTGCCAGCAGCCCCGCCCTAGCGGGGGTTACCTACGAGCAGTACTTC | CASSPALAGVTYEQYF
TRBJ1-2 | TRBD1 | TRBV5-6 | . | TGTGCCAGCAGCTCTTCCGGGACAGGGCATGGCTACACCTTC | CASSSSGTGHGYTF
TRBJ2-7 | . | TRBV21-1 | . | TGTGCCAGCAGCCCCATTCTGGGGGGCTACGAGCAGTACTTC | CASSPILGGYEQYF
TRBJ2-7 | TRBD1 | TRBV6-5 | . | TGTGCCAGCAGTTACTATGGACAGGGGAGCTACGAGCAGTACTTC | CASSYYGQGSYEQYF
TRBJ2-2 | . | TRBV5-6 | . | TGTGCCAGCAGCTTGGGAGGACCGTTACTCACCGGGGAGCTGTTTTTT | CASSLGGPLLTGELFF
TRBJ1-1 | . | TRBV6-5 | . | TGTGCCAGCAGCCCACTTACCGGCGGGGCTGAAGCTTTCTTT | CASSPLTGGAEAFF
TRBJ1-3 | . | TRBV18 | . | TGTGCCAGCTCACCAAACAGCTCTGGAAACACCATATATTTT | CASSPNSSGNTIYF
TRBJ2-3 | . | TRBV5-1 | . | TGCGCCAGCAGCTTTGATACAGCCACAGATACGCAGTATTTT | CASSFDTATDTQYF
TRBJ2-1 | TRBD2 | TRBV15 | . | TGTGCCACCAGCAGAGATCTGAGCGGGAGGGCCGATGAGCAGTTCTTC | CATSRDLSGRADEQFF
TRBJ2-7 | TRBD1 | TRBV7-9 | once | TGTGCCAGCAGCCAAAGGACAGGCTACGAGCAGTACTTC | CASSQRTGYEQYF
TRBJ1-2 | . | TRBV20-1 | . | TGCAGTGCTCCCCCGGCGAATGGCTACACCTTC | CSAPPANGYTF
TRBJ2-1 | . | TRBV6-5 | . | TGTGCCAGCAGCCCCGGTCCGAAGGGCACTGAGCAGTTCTTC | CASSPGPKGTEQFF
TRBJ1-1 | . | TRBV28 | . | TGTGCCAGCAGTTTACGCCTAATAGGTGTCACTGAAGCTTTCTTT | CASSLRLIGVTEAFF
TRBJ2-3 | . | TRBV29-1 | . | TGCAGCGTTGAAACATTTCGGGGAGTGGGTACAGATACGCAGTATTTT | CSVETFRGVGTDTQYF
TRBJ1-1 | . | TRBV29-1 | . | TGCAGCGTTGACAGTAACCGTCGTGCTTTCTTT | CSVDSNRRAFF
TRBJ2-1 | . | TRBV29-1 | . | TGCAGCGTTGTTGGGCTGTCCTACAATGAGCAGTTCTTC | CSVVGLSYNEQFF
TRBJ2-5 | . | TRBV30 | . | TGTGCCTGGAGCGCCTTGGCTGGGCCGCAGGGGACCCAGTACTTC | CAWSALAGPQGTQYF
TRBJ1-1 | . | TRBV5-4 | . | TGTGCCAGCAGCTTGGACAGGACCGACACTGAAGCTTTCTTT | CASSLDRTDTEAFF